The T cell receptor (beta chain) described here comes from a study of T cells in Graves' hyperthyroidism and ophthalmopathy. TCR beta CDR3 region amplification was performed from RNA transcripts. HTBI primers were employed in a first-round RT-PCR of the TCR CDR3. Via MiXCR, TCRdb re-called the multiplex PCR reads, giving one row per CDR3 protein. The table lists hundreds of thousands of distinct CDR3 sequences, more than 15% of them singletons. Worth noting for this clonotype: Antigen specificity is unknown.

In germline, CDR1 is SGHVS, CDR2 FQNEAQ. CDR3 length: 14 residues. V lost 5 bases and J lost 8, with 16 bases in between. Study-level points and caveats: Most expanded thyroid clonotypes above 0.001 also appeared in blood.

PBMCs were derived from roughly 10 ml fresh peripheral blood. The chain recombines TRBV7-8 with TRBJ2-1; perhaps TRBD1 as D (5 bases). Sequences were obtained from blood. This TCR was recovered from a woman in her thirties or forties with Graves' ophthalmopathy. The CDR3 sequence is CASSRSGYNYEQFF. CDR3 DNA sequence: TGTGCCAGCAGCAGGTCAGGGTATAACTATGAGCAGTTCTTC.